Listed here are 25 T cell receptor beta chains from one sample, sequenced in a study of control samples from healthy donors and cancer patients. TCRdb's table, derived via immunoSEQ multiplex PCR, lists solely in-frame clones and lacks some. In the table there are roughly 29,000 clones, 70% to 90% of which are singletons. Sequenced: formalin-fixed, paraffin-embedded tissue. Receptors originate from a female donor with melanoma.

The chain carries TRBV18 and TRBJ1-3; 7 positions agree with TRBD1. Germline V CDR1 and CDR2: KGHSH, LQKENI. V lost 4 bases, J lost 4 bases, and 7 bases stayed unmatched. The CDR3 loop spans 15 amino acids. The CDR3 is CASSRDRVEGNTIYF. CDR3 nucleotides: TGTGCCAGCTCACGAGACAGGGTGGAAGGAAACACCATATATTTT.

This clone has more than one count but fewer than ten. This chain links TRBV6-5 with TRBJ2-3; no reliable D call. The germline gives CDR1 MNHEY, CDR2 SVGAGI. The CDR3 totals 16 residues. V lost 0 bases to trimming and J lost 0 bases, with 10 bases between them. For the CDR3, the DNA is TGTGCCAGCAGTTACTCGCCGCGCCTTAGCACAGATACGCAGTATTTT. It yields the protein CASSYSPRLSTDTQYF.

The V call is TRBV7-9, the J call TRBJ2-7, with D uncertain. Trimming shortened V by 2 bases and J by 3 bases, and 8 bases separated the two germline ends. Per the germline V gene, CDR1 is SEHNR and CDR2 is FQNEAQ (reference sequence). This CDR3 comprises 13 residues. The DNA for the CDR3 is TGTGCCAGCAGCTTAATGGGCAGCTACGAGCAGTACTTC. As protein: CASSLMGSYEQYF. Filled out from reference TRBV7-9 and TRBJ2-7, the complete variable domain reads DTGVSQNPRHKITKRGQNVTFRCDPISEHNRLYWYRQTLGQGPEFLTYFQNEAQLEKSRLLSDRFSAERPKGSFSTLEIQRTEQGDSAMYLCASSLMGSYEQYFGPGTRLTVT.

The chain is built from TRBV20-1 and TRBJ2-2; no definite D call. CDR3 length equals 14 residues. V was cut by 3 bases and J by 1 base, with 9 bases left in between. The germline CDR1 and CDR2 sequences are DFQATT and SNEGSKA (reference sequence). CDR3: CSASPGRNTGELFF. The CDR3 DNA reads as TGCAGTGCTAGTCCCGGACGGAACACCGGGGAGCTGTTTTTT.

The J gene is TRBJ2-7, the V gene TRBV7-2, with a weak D call TRBD2 (6 bases). The CDR3 spans 16 residues. The V end lost 3 bases, the J end lost 0 bases, and 15 bases lay between the germline ends. Germline CDR1 and CDR2: SGHTA and FQGNSA. The CDR3 is CASSFRGTLNSYEQYF. Here the CDR3 DNA reads TGTGCCAGCAGCTTTCGCGGGACCTTAAACTCCTACGAGCAGTACTTC. Looking up the rest from reference TRBV7-2 and TRBJ2-7 gives the full variable domain: GAGVSQSPSNKVTEKGKDVELRCDPISGHTALYWYRQSLGQGLEFLIYFQGNSAPDKSGLPSDRFSAERTGGSVSTLTIQRTQQEDSAVYLCASSFRGTLNSYEQYFGPGTRLTVT.

The chain couples TRBV5-1 to TRBJ2-2; D possibly corresponds to TRBD1 (6 bases). V was cut by 0 bases and J by 4 bases, with 13 bases left in between. Germline CDR1 reads SGHRS; CDR2 reads YFSETQ. There are 16 residues in the CDR3. The CDR3 sequence is CASSLAGDYLTGELFF. CDR3 coding DNA: TGCGCCAGCAGCTTGGCAGGGGATTACCTCACCGGGGAGCTGTTTTTT.

This clone was seen just once. The rearrangement joins TRBV18 to TRBJ2-5; 14 nucleotides match TRBD2. V was clipped by 3 bases and J by 5 bases; unmatched bases: 5. Germline assignment: CDR1 KGHSH and CDR2 LQKENI. The CDR3 spans 16 residues. As DNA, the CDR3 is TGTGCCAGCTCACCCCGGACTAGCGGGAGGTCTGAGACCCAGTACTTC. Protein: CASSPRTSGRSETQYF.

The rearrangement uses TRBV5-1 and TRBJ2-5, with D tentatively TRBD2 (5 bases). The CDR3 is 17 amino acids. CDR1 is SGHRS, CDR2 YFSETQ, per germline. Deletions cut 1 base from V and 1 base from J, with 17 bases between. The CDR3 loop is CASSLLRGQTLQETQYF. The CDR3 coding sequence is TGCGCCAGCAGCTTGCTTCGGGGTCAAACACTCCAAGAGACCCAGTACTTC.

The chain links TRBV29-1 to TRBJ1-2; D is uncertain. In germline, CDR1 is SQVTM, CDR2 ANQGSEA. The CDR3 has 12 residues. Trimming removed 2 bases at V and 4 bases at J, with 8 bases between. The CDR3 DNA follows: TGCAGCGTTGAACGGAATCTCTATGGCTACACCTTC. Amino acid sequence: CSVERNLYGYTF.

This clone was seen a few times. V and J are TRBV10-3 and TRBJ2-5; 14 bases match TRBD2. V was clipped by 6 bases and J by 5 bases; unmatched bases: 17. The CDR3 is 19 amino acids. The germline V gene encodes CDR1 ENHRY and CDR2 SYGVKD. The CDR3 region is CAIRRGGLAGGRQRETQYF. In DNA, the CDR3 is TGTGCCATCAGACGGGGAGGACTAGCGGGAGGAAGACAGAGGGAGACCCAGTACTTC.

The chain joins TRBV7-2 to TRBJ2-1, with unresolved D. V was clipped by 5 bases and J by 0 bases, with 11 bases between them. CDR1 SGHTA and CDR2 FQGNSA come from the germline V gene. The CDR3 extends over 15 amino acids. The CDR3 DNA reads TGTGCCAGCAGCCCAGACTCGAGCTCCTACAATGAGCAGTTCTTC. This translates into CASSPDSSSYNEQFF.

In its sample, this clone ranks as medium-sized (0.01 to 0.1%). This chain links TRBV10-3 with TRBJ2-7, with TRBD2 matching 7 bases. Germline V lookup: CDR1 ENHRY, CDR2 SYGVKD. The length of the CDR3 is 12 residues. The CDR3 coding sequence is TGTGGATCTGGATCGGGAGGTACCGAGCAGTACTTC. It encodes CGSGSGGTEQYF.

The chain has TRBV2 and TRBJ1-1, with 7 bases matching TRBD1. CDR3 length: 14 amino acids. The J segment lost 2 bases and the V segment lost 6 bases, leaving 6 bases of the junction unmatched. The germline V gene has CDR1 SNHLY and CDR2 FYNNEI. The DNA for the CDR3 is TGTGCCAGCAGCAACCAGGGGGTTAACACTGAAGCTTTCTTT. Its protein is CASSNQGVNTEAFF.

This chain joins TRBV7-2 and TRBJ1-3; the D gene is possibly TRBD1 (6 bases). CDR3 size: 16 residues. V was cut by 3 bases and J by 3 bases, with 15 bases left in between. Germline CDR1 reads SGHTA; CDR2 reads FQGNSA. The CDR3 is CASSFRGGFGGNTIYF. CDR3 nucleotide sequence: TGTGCCAGCAGCTTTAGGGGGGGCTTTGGTGGAAACACCATATATTTT.

The chain is built from TRBV29-1 and TRBJ1-1; 8 bases match TRBD1. The CDR3 spans 14 residues. Trimming removed 1 base from V and 4 bases from J; junction bases left unmatched: 5. Germline V lookup: CDR1 SQVTM, CDR2 ANQGSEA. The CDR3: CSVEGTGGSTEAFF. DNA for the CDR3: TGCAGCGTTGAAGGCACAGGGGGAAGCACTGAAGCTTTCTTT.

This clone was observed once. The rearrangement uses TRBV9 and TRBJ1-2; TRBD1 might be the D (6 bases). CDR3 size: 15 residues. CDR1 and CDR2 (germline): SGDLS, YYNGEE. V gave up 0 bases and J gave up 1 base, with 10 bases separating them. The CDR3 here is CASSVEDRHNYGYTF. CDR3 coding DNA: TGTGCCAGCAGCGTAGAGGACAGACATAACTATGGCTACACCTTC.

The chain links TRBV5-4 to TRBJ2-7, with 8 bases fitting TRBD1. CDR3 length: 15 residues. V trimming: 0 bases; J trimming: 1 base; junction bases outside the gene matches: 3. The germline V gene has CDR1 SGHNT and CDR2 YYREEE (reference sequence). The CDR3 reads CASSLGRGLSYEQYF. The CDR3 DNA reads as TGTGCCAGCAGCTTGGGCAGGGGGCTGTCCTACGAGCAGTACTTC.

The chain combines TRBV9 with TRBJ2-7; tentatively, D is TRBD1 (6 bases). V was shortened by 4 bases and J by 1 base, with 12 bases between the two germline ends. CDR1 and CDR2 from the germline V gene are SGDLS and YYNGEE. The CDR3 is 14 amino acids. The CDR3 coding sequence is TGTGCCAGCAGCCGGGACACCACGTCCTACGAGCAGTACTTC. Protein product: CASSRDTTSYEQYF.

This clone was seen a few times. The chain couples TRBV5-6 to TRBJ2-1, with 7 bases identical to TRBD2. This CDR3 region has 15 residues. Germline V gene data show CDR1 as SGHDT and CDR2 as YYEEEE. The V and J ends lost 4 bases and 2 bases, in that order; junction bases with no gene match: 6. CDR3 sequence reads: CASSILAFAYNEQFF. DNA for the CDR3: TGTGCCAGCAGCATACTAGCGTTCGCCTACAATGAGCAGTTCTTC.

V usage is TRBV6-5 and J usage is TRBJ2-7; 9 bases are a match to TRBD1. The V gene's germline CDR1 is MNHEY and CDR2 SVGAGI. The CDR3 has 15 amino acids. V lost 5 bases to trimming and J lost 2 bases; unmatched junction nucleotides: 7. CDR3 sequence: CASSPGTGNTYEQYF. The DNA for the CDR3 is TGTGCCAGCAGTCCCGGGACAGGGAATACCTACGAGCAGTACTTC.

CDR3: CASSGGFRLYEQYF. The CDR3, as DNA: TGCGCCAGCAGCGGCGGCTTTCGTTTGTACGAGCAGTACTTC. The rearrangement links TRBV5-1 to TRBJ2-7; no reliable D call. This CDR3 has 14 residues. Germline V lookup: CDR1 SGHRS, CDR2 YFSETQ. V dropped 4 bases and J dropped 4 bases, with 15 bases sitting between them.

The chain joins TRBV7-2 to TRBJ2-3, with TRBD2 matching 7 bases. CDR1 SGHTA and CDR2 FQGNSA come from the germline V gene. Unmatched junction bases numbered 0, after V lost 1 base and J lost 8 bases. The CDR3 is 12 amino acids. The CDR3 DNA follows: TGTGCCAGCAGCTTAGGCGGGAGTACGCAGTATTTT. Translated, it gives CASSLGGSTQYF.

J is TRBJ1-2 and V is TRBV27, with TRBD1 matching 8 bases. V was pared by 1 base and J by 5 bases, with 9 bases of the junction left unmatched. Germline loops: CDR1 MNHEY, CDR2 SMNVEV (reference sequence). This CDR3 is built from 16 residues. CDR3 sequence: CASSLFPGQGGYGYTF. CDR3 nucleotides: TGTGCCAGCAGTTTATTCCCCGGACAGGGCGGTTATGGCTACACCTTC.

The chain couples TRBV18 to TRBJ2-7; D perhaps matches TRBD2 (6 bases). This CDR3 region has 15 residues. V was trimmed by 6 bases and J by 0 bases, leaving 15 bases between them. Germline V lookup: CDR1 KGHSH, CDR2 LQKENI. DNA for the CDR3: TGTGCCAGCTCGACCGGGACTGGAAGCTCCTACGAGCAGTACTTC. Encoded protein: CASSTGTGSSYEQYF.

In its sample, this clone was seen once. V is TRBV27 and J is TRBJ2-6; no clear D. V was cut by 1 base and J by 5 bases, with 18 bases left in between. Germline V gives CDR1 MNHEY, CDR2 SMNVEV (reference sequence). The CDR3 runs to 18 residues. CDR3 in DNA: TGTGCCAGCAGTTTATTCGGCCGCTCCCTCGCTTGGGCCAACGTCCTGACTTTC. Translated: CASSLFGRSLAWANVLTF.